This T cell receptor (beta chain) was obtained from a study of graft-versus-host responses after intestinal transplantation. About the research overall: After anti-thymocyte globulin induction, recipients took tacrolimus and steroids for three to four years. Study-wide points: After transplant, early declines in HvG clones were associated with peak levels of circulating GvH clones. Patients who carried graft-donor T cell macrochimerism also had high graft-versus-host to host-versus-graft clonal ratios in their allografts. Some GvH clones appeared in ileal mucosa or blood before recipient bone marrow.

J gave up 2 bases and V 0 bases, and 4 bases lay outside the gene matches. The CDR3 covers 15 residues. Germline assignment: CDR1 SGDLS and CDR2 YYNGEE. A remark on this clone: What it binds is unknown.

TCRdb's table, derived via immunoSEQ multiplex PCR, lists solely in-frame clones and lacks some. The repertoire consists of around 43,000 clones, with 75% to 95% occurring once and the leading ten covering approximately 4%. Material: PBMCs, obtained 524 days after transplant. This clonotype originated in a human patient who received an intestinal transplant, so some T cells may come from the graft donor. The V and J genes are TRBV9 and TRBJ2-7; TRBD2 matches 8 bases. CDR3 sequence: CASSVAGGLTYEQYF. The CDR3 DNA reads TGTGCCAGCAGCGTAGCGGGAGGGCTAACCTACGAGCAGTACTTC.